These 8 T cell receptor beta chains came from one sample sequenced in a study of blood T cell repertoires in COVID-19. The protocol was immunoSEQ multiplex PCR, while the TCRdb copy is restricted to in-frame clones and leaves out a portion. The sample includes 8,500 to 14,000 clones, 88% seen only once; the top ten take 9.5% to 12%. Sequencing was performed on peripheral blood. The source of these receptors is a human donor in a cohort sampled during active COVID-19.

V usage is TRBV18 and J usage is TRBJ2-1, with 9 bases fitting TRBD2. CDR1 and CDR2 from the germline V gene are KGHSH and LQKENI. With V trimmed by 5 bases and J by 6 bases, 5 bases remained unmatched. The CDR3 is 14 amino acids. The CDR3, as DNA: TGTGCCAGCTCATCGCGACTAGCGGCCAATGAGCAGTTCTTC. Protein: CASSSRLAANEQFF. The full variable domain, in which reference TRBV18 and TRBJ2-1 provide the parts outside the CDR3, is NAGVMQNPRHLVRRRGQEARLRCSPMKGHSHVYWYRQLPEEGLKFMVYLQKENIIDESGMPKERFSAEFPKEGPSILRIQQVVRGDSAAYFCASSSRLAANEQFFGPGTRLTVL.

The V and J genes are TRBV3-1 (or the pseudogene TRBV3-2) and TRBJ2-2; tentative D call: TRBD2 (6 bases). Trimming removed 4 bases from V and 0 bases from J, with 12 bases in between. Germline CDR1 reads LGHDT; CDR2 reads YNNKEL (reference sequence). This CDR3 contains 16 residues. Written as DNA, the CDR3 is TGTGCCAGCAGCCCTCAACCGGGAGCGAACACCGGGGAGCTGTTTTTT. Translating it yields CASSPQPGANTGELFF.

V and J are TRBV10-3 and TRBJ2-1; 8 bases are shared with TRBD1. The CDR3 totals 16 residues. Germline CDR1 is ENHRY and CDR2 is SYGVKD. With 0 bases clipped from V and 7 bases from J, the junction kept 8 bases outside the gene matches. The CDR3 protein is CAISESVAGGGNEQFF. For the CDR3, the DNA is TGTGCCATCAGTGAGTCAGTGGCAGGGGGCGGGAATGAGCAGTTCTTC.

This clone was counted a single time. The chain uses TRBV19 and TRBJ1-2, with D possibly being TRBD1 (6 bases). V shed 6 bases and J shed 6 bases, with 14 bases lying between them. Germline CDR1 reads LNHDA; CDR2 reads SQIVND (reference sequence). The CDR3 loop spans 13 amino acids. CDR3 DNA sequence: TGTGCCAGTAGGCGACAGGCCACCGATGGCTACACCTTC. Protein product: CASRRQATDGYTF.

The rearrangement uses TRBV5-1 and TRBJ2-7, with 9 bases that match TRBD1. Germline V gene data show CDR1 as SGHRS and CDR2 as YFSETQ. J was trimmed by 2 bases and V by 2 bases; bases with no gene match: 5. There are 15 residues in the CDR3. CDR3 nucleotides: TGCGCCAGCAGCTTTACAGGGGGCACGGCCTACGAGCAGTACTTC. Protein product: CASSFTGGTAYEQYF.

The rearrangement joins TRBV4-3 to TRBJ2-2; 7 bases match TRBD2. Trimming at V came to 1 base and at J to 6 bases, leaving 11 bases not matched to a gene. The germline CDR1 and CDR2 sequences are LGHNA and YSLEER. The CDR3 length is 17 residues. The CDR3 region is CASSQVRTRGAPGELFF. CDR3 in DNA: TGCGCCAGCAGCCAAGTAAGGACTAGGGGAGCCCCCGGGGAGCTGTTTTTT.

This chain links TRBV27 with TRBJ2-1, with 7 bases lining up with TRBD2. CDR1 MNHEY and CDR2 SMNVEV come from the germline V gene (reference sequence). This CDR3 is 14 amino acids long. V lost 4 bases, J lost 8 bases, and 8 bases stayed unmatched. The CDR3 sequence is CASSSPASGDEQFF. The CDR3 nucleotides are TGTGCCAGCAGTTCCCCGGCTAGCGGCGATGAGCAGTTCTTC.

The chain links TRBV2 to TRBJ2-5; 8 bases are shared with TRBD1. The ends lost 6 bases at V and 10 bases at J; junction bases unmatched: 10. In germline, CDR1 is SNHLY, CDR2 FYNNEI. The CDR3 length is 13 residues. The CDR3 loop is CASRRQGYGDQYF. In DNA, the CDR3 is TGTGCCAGCAGGAGACAGGGGTATGGGGACCAGTACTTC.